The 8 T cell receptor beta chains in this list originate from one sample, sequenced in a study of blood T cell repertoires in COVID-19. Repertoires were generated with immunoSEQ multiplex PCR, while TCRdb's copy carries only in-frame clones and drops some. Among a few hundred thousand clones listed, about 85% were seen once. The sample was peripheral blood. These receptor sequences come from a man between 18 and 35 years old with active or convalescent COVID-19.

The chain has TRBV7-3 and TRBJ1-2, with TRBD1 as a possible D gene (6 bases). Germline CDR1 reads SGHTA; CDR2 reads FQGTGA. V lost 5 bases to trimming and J lost 5 bases, with 15 bases between them. The CDR3 covers 14 residues. CDR3 sequence (DNA): TGTGCCAGCAGCCCCCGCGGGGGGCAGTATGGCTACACCTTC. Translated: CASSPRGGQYGYTF.

The rearrangement links TRBV15 to TRBJ2-7; the match to TRBD1 covers 9 bases. The germline V gene has CDR1 LNHNV and CDR2 YYDKDF (reference sequence). Trimming took 2 bases from V and 1 from J; bases not matched to a gene: 6. CDR3 length: 16 residues. The CDR3 region has the DNA TGTGCCACCAGCAGACTTACAGGGACAGGGTCCTACGAGCAGTACTTC. Its protein product is CATSRLTGTGSYEQYF.

This clone was detected only once. The V call is TRBV7-9, the J call TRBJ2-7; 7 bases are shared with TRBD2. CDR1 is SEHNR and CDR2 is FQNEAQ in the germline V gene (reference sequence). V dropped 5 bases and J dropped 1; count of bases not matched to a gene: 11. CDR3 length: 16 amino acids. The CDR3 DNA sequence: TGTGCCAGCAGCGGGGCCGCGGGCGGGAGTTCCTACGAGCAGTACTTC. This encodes CASSGAAGGSSYEQYF.

The V call is TRBV3-1 (or the pseudogene TRBV3-2), the J call TRBJ1-2; tentative D call: TRBD1 (5 bases). Trimming removed 1 base at V and 6 bases at J, with 18 bases between. The CDR3 contains 16 residues. Germline V gene data show CDR1 as LGHDT and CDR2 as YNNKEL (reference sequence). CDR3 coding DNA: TGTGCCAGCAGCCAAGTTGCTTGGACGCGGGGGGATGGCTACACCTTC. Its protein product is CASSQVAWTRGDGYTF.

J is TRBJ1-2 and V is TRBV19, with 10 positions matching TRBD1. Germline V CDR1 and CDR2: LNHDA, SQIVND (reference sequence). Trimming removed 6 bases from V and 8 bases from J; junction bases left unmatched: 18. CDR3 length equals 17 residues. The DNA of the CDR3 is TGTGCCAGTAGCCCGGGACAGGGGAGACTAGTCGACCGGGGCTACACCTTC. Its translation: CASSPGQGRLVDRGYTF.

V usage is TRBV29-1 and J usage is TRBJ1-1; no reliable D call. The CDR3 length is 13 residues. Germline V gene lookup returns CDR1 SQVTM and CDR2 ANQGSEA. The V and J ends lost 5 bases and 3 bases respectively, with 13 bases between them. CDR3 DNA: TGCAGCGTTTCTTGGTTGCAGGACACTGAAGCTTTCTTT. It specifies CSVSWLQDTEAFF.

A word on this clone: A read error may account for a junction end that differs from germline. J is TRBJ2-7 and V is TRBV15; 8 positions agree with TRBD2. The CDR3 extends over 13 amino acids. The V gene's germline CDR1 is LNHNV and CDR2 YYDKDF (reference sequence). The CDR3: CASSGGLTYEQYF. DNA of the CDR3: TGTGCCAGCAGCGGGGGCCTTACCTACGAGCAGTACTTC.

The chain carries TRBV29-1 and TRBJ1-2; 7 bases map to TRBD1. In germline, CDR1 is SQVTM, CDR2 ANQGSEA. This CDR3 comprises 13 residues. The J segment lost 3 bases and the V segment lost 4 bases, leaving 5 bases of the junction unmatched. The CDR3 nucleotides are TGCAGCGTTGTCACAGGGGATCACTATGGCTACACCTTC. Amino acids: CSVVTGDHYGYTF. The full variable domain, in which reference TRBV29-1 and TRBJ1-2 provide the parts outside the CDR3, is SAVISQKPSRDICQRGTSLTIQCQVDSQVTMMFWYRQQPGQSLTLIATANQGSEATYESGFVIDKFPISRPNLTFSTLTVSNMSPEDSSIYLCSVVTGDHYGYTFGSGTRLTVV.